Shown below are 15 T cell receptor beta chains from a single sample sequenced in a study of blood T cell repertoires in COVID-19 (dated by TCRdb to between 2020 and 2021). Preparation of the library involved the immunoSEQ multiplex PCR assay. The table was pulled from immuneACCESS by TCRdb, which kept in-frame rearrangements only. Such tables lose some clones; where checked, under half of the loss comes from unresolved V genes, and the rest has no known cause. The sample profile shows 350,000 to 400,000 clones; roughly 87% of them were found once. The leading ten clones occupy just under 3% of the sample. The sequenced material came from PBMCs or T cells enriched from blood (not recorded which). The receptors derive from a woman in her twenties or thirties who had recovered from COVID-19.

The chain couples TRBV27 to TRBJ1-1; no definite D call. Trimming removed 4 bases at V and 2 bases at J, with 14 bases between. From germline, CDR1 is MNHEY and CDR2 SMNVEV (reference sequence). This CDR3 spans 15 amino acids. The chain's CDR3 is CASSYKAHYNTEAFF. CDR3 DNA: TGTGCCAGCAGTTATAAGGCCCACTATAACACTGAAGCTTTCTTT.

This chain connects TRBV15 to TRBJ2-2; 12 bases are a match to TRBD2. V trimming: 0 bases; J trimming: 2 bases; junction bases outside the gene matches: 13. In germline, CDR1 is LNHNV, CDR2 YYDKDF (reference sequence). CDR3 size: 21 residues. This CDR3 is CATSREGKPSGRAFNTGELFF. The CDR3 DNA reads as TGTGCCACCAGCAGAGAGGGGAAACCTAGCGGGAGGGCCTTCAACACCGGGGAGCTGTTTTTT.

This clone was seen just once. The rearrangement links TRBV3-1 (or the pseudogene TRBV3-2) to TRBJ2-3, with D tentatively TRBD1 (6 bases). The CDR3 extends over 14 amino acids. In germline, CDR1 is LGHDT, CDR2 YNNKEL (reference sequence). Trimming left V 2 bases short and J 5 bases short, with 11 bases between. CDR3 amino acids: CASSQQLQGDTQYF. CDR3 sequence (DNA): TGTGCCAGCAGCCAACAGCTACAGGGAGATACGCAGTATTTT.

The chain is built from TRBV12-3 or TRBV12-4 and TRBJ1-2, with 8 bases matching TRBD1. Losses at the gene ends were 4 bases for V and 8 bases for J; bases not matched to a gene: 6. This CDR3 has 13 residues. The CDR3 nucleotides read TGTGCCAGCAGTTCCCAGACAGGGGAAGGCTACACCTTC. This sequence encodes CASSSQTGEGYTF.

CDR3 sequence (DNA): TGTGCCAGTAGGGTTTCAGGGGGCTCCTACAATGAGCAGTTCTTC. This translates into CASRVSGGSYNEQFF. V usage is TRBV19 and J usage is TRBJ2-1; TRBD1 aligns across 7 bases. The CDR3 covers 15 residues. The V gene's germline CDR1 is LNHDA and CDR2 SQIVND (reference sequence). The ends lost 6 bases at V and 0 bases at J; junction bases unmatched: 5.

The V gene is TRBV5-1, the J gene TRBJ2-2; no firm D call. Germline values: CDR1 SGHRS, CDR2 YFSETQ. This CDR3 comprises 14 residues. Trimming took 4 bases from V and 1 from J, leaving 8 bases between them. The CDR3 DNA sequence: TGCGCCAGCAGCATAGTCCAGAACACCGGGGAGCTGTTTTTT. Its translation is CASSIVQNTGELFF. Full variable domain (missing parts from reference TRBV5-1 and TRBJ2-2): KAGVTQTPRYLIKTRGQQVTLSCSPISGHRSVSWYQQTPGQGLQFLFEYFSETQRNKGNFPGRFSGRQFSNSRSEMNVSTLELGDSALYLCASSIVQNTGELFFGEGSRLTVL.

The chain is built from TRBV30 and TRBJ1-3; D is ambiguous. Germline lookup yields CDR1 GTSNPN and CDR2 SVGIG (reference sequence). The V end lost 4 bases, the J end lost 0 bases, and 10 bases lay between the germline ends. The CDR3 consists of 14 residues. The CDR3 loop reads CAWTRVISGNTIYF. CDR3 nucleotides: TGTGCCTGGACACGGGTCATCTCTGGAAACACCATATATTTT. Full variable domain (outside the CDR3, taken from reference TRBV30 and TRBJ1-3): SQTIHQWPATLVQPVGSPLSLECTVEGTSNPNLYWYRQAAGRGLQLLFYSVGIGQISSEVPQNLSASRPQDRQFILSSKKLLLSDSGFYLCAWTRVISGNTIYFGEGSWLTVV.

The rearrangement uses TRBV2 and TRBJ1-1; D not certain. This CDR3 is built from 14 residues. The V end was cut by 5 bases, the J end by 13 bases, with 23 bases between. Germline CDR1 and CDR2: SNHLY and FYNNEI. CDR3 amino acids: CASSLGNRFKSDFF. CDR3 nucleotides: TGTGCCAGCAGTTTGGGCAACAGATTTAAAAGTGATTTCTTT.

This sequence joins TRBV15 and TRBJ2-7, with a weak D call TRBD2 (6 bases). CDR1 and CDR2 from the germline V gene are LNHNV and YYDKDF (reference sequence). Trimming took 0 bases from V and 3 from J, leaving 12 bases between them. The CDR3 is made up of 15 amino acids. CDR3 amino acids: CATSRDASVYYEQYF. In DNA, the CDR3 is TGTGCCACCAGCAGAGACGCTAGCGTCTACTACGAGCAGTACTTC. The full variable domain, rest sourced from reference TRBV15 and TRBJ2-7, is DAMVIQNPRYQVTQFGKPVTLSCSQTLNHNVMYWYQQKSSQAPKLLFHYYDKDFNNEADTPDNFQSRRPNTSFCFLDIRSPGLGDTAMYLCATSRDASVYYEQYFGPGTRLTVT.

This chain uses TRBV19 with TRBJ1-2, with D possibly being TRBD1 (5 bases). The CDR3 has 14 amino acids. From germline, CDR1 is LNHDA and CDR2 SQIVND (reference sequence). The V end lost 5 bases, the J end lost 0 bases, and 10 bases lay between the germline ends. The CDR3 DNA is TGTGCCAGTAGTTCAGGGAAAGCTAACTATGGCTACACCTTC. This sequence encodes CASSSGKANYGYTF.

The chain recombines TRBV29-1 with TRBJ1-1; weak D call: TRBD1 (5 bases). The germline V and J ends were trimmed by 5 bases and 3 bases, with 22 bases remaining between them. This CDR3 region has 16 residues. Germline V gives CDR1 SQVTM, CDR2 ANQGSEA. As DNA, the CDR3 is TGCAGCGTTAGGAGGCAGGGTGAGAGCGGGTACACTGAAGCTTTCTTT. Amino acids: CSVRRQGESGYTEAFF.

J is TRBJ2-7 and V is TRBV18; maybe TRBD1 (6 bases). CDR1 is KGHSH, CDR2 LQKENI, per germline. V lost 3 bases and J lost 2, with 14 bases in between. This CDR3 has 15 residues. The CDR3 loop reads CASSPDKQGPYEQYF. In DNA, the CDR3 is TGTGCCAGCTCACCCGATAAACAGGGCCCCTACGAGCAGTACTTC. Using reference TRBV18 and TRBJ2-7 for the parts outside the CDR3, the full variable domain is NAGVMQNPRHLVRRRGQEARLRCSPMKGHSHVYWYRQLPEEGLKFMVYLQKENIIDESGMPKERFSAEFPKEGPSILRIQQVVRGDSAAYFCASSPDKQGPYEQYFGPGTRLTVT.

This clone was observed a few times. The rearrangement links TRBV9 to TRBJ2-2; 14 positions agree with TRBD2. From germline, CDR1 is SGDLS and CDR2 YYNGEE. The CDR3 extends over 16 amino acids. V was clipped by 4 bases and J by 4 bases; unmatched bases: 3. The CDR3 region has the DNA TGTGCCAGCAGCCCGGGACTAGCGGGGGTCACCGGGGAGCTGTTTTTT. This gives the protein CASSPGLAGVTGELFF.

This clone showed up just once. CDR3 nucleotide sequence: TGTGCCAGCTCACCACCGAATGGGAGGGCTGAAGCTTTCTTT. Encoded protein: CASSPPNGRAEAFF. V is TRBV18 and J is TRBJ1-1; the D is unclear. The germline V and J ends were trimmed by 0 bases and 6 bases, with 11 bases remaining between them. This CDR3 region has 14 residues. The germline V gene has CDR1 KGHSH and CDR2 LQKENI.

V is TRBV5-1 and J is TRBJ1-5; 10 bases align to TRBD1. Germline lookup yields CDR1 SGHRS and CDR2 YFSETQ. V shed 4 bases and J 7 bases; nucleotides not matched to a gene: 11. The CDR3 extends over 16 amino acids. CDR3 in amino acids: CASSLLARTGGQPQHF. DNA of the CDR3: TGCGCCAGCAGCCTATTGGCGCGGACAGGGGGACAGCCCCAGCATTTT.